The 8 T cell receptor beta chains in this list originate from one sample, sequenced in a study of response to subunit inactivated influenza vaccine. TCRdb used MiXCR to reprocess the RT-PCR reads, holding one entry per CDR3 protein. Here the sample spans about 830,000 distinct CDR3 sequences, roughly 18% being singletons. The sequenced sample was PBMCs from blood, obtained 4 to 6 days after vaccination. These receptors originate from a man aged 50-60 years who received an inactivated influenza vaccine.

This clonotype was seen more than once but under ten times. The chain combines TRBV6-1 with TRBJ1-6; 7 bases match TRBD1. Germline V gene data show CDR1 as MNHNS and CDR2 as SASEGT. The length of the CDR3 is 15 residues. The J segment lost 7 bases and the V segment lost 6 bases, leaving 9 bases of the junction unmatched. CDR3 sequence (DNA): TGTGCCAGCAGAAACCGGGACAGATCAAATTCACCCCTCCACTTT. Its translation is CASRNRDRSNSPLHF.

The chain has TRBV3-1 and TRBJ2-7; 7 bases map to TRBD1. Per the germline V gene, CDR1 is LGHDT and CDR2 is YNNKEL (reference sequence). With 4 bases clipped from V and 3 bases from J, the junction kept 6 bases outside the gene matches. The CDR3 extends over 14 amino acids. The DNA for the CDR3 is TGTGCCAGCAGCCGACTAAGACAGGGCTACGAGCAGTACTTC. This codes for CASSRLRQGYEQYF.

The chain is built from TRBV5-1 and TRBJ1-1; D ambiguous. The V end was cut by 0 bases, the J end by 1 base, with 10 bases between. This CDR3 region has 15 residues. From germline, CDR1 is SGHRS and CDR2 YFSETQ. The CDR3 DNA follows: TGCGCCAGCAGCTTGGAACACGGCCCGAACACTGAAGCTTTCTTT. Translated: CASSLEHGPNTEAFF.

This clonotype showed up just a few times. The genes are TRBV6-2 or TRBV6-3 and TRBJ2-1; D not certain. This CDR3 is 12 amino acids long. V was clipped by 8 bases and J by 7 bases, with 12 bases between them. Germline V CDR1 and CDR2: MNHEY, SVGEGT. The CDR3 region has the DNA TGTGCCAGCTCCCAATCAGCGAATGAGCAGTTCTTC. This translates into CASSQSANEQFF.

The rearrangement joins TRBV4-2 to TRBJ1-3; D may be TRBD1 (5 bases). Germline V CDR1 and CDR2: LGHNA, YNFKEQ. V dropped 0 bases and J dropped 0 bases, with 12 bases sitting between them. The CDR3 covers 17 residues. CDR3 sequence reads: CASSQDVRASSGNTIYF. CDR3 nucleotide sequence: TGTGCCAGCAGCCAAGATGTCAGGGCCTCCTCTGGAAACACCATATATTTT.

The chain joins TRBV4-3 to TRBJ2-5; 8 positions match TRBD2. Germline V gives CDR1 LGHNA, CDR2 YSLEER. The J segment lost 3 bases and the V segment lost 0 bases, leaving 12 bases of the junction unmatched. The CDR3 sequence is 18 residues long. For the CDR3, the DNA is TGCGCCAGCAGCCAAGATTCGGGTGCCGGCGGGAGGAAAGAGACCCAGTACTTC. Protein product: CASSQDSGAGGRKETQYF.

CDR3 in DNA: TGTGCCATCGCTCGGGACACCTACGAGCAGTACTTC. Protein sequence: CAIARDTYEQYF. The J gene is TRBJ2-7, the V gene TRBV10-3; tentative D call: TRBD1 (6 bases). The length of the CDR3 is 12 residues. Germline CDR1 reads ENHRY; CDR2 reads SYGVKD. Trimming cost V 8 bases and J 2 bases, with 10 bases left between them.

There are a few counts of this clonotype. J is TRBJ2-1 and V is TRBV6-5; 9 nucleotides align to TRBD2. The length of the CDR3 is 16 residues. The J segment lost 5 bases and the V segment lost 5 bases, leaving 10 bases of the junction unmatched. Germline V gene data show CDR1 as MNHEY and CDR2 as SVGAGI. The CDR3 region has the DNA TGTGCCAGCAGTCCTACTCAGGCTAGCGGGAACAATGAGCAGTTCTTC. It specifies CASSPTQASGNNEQFF.